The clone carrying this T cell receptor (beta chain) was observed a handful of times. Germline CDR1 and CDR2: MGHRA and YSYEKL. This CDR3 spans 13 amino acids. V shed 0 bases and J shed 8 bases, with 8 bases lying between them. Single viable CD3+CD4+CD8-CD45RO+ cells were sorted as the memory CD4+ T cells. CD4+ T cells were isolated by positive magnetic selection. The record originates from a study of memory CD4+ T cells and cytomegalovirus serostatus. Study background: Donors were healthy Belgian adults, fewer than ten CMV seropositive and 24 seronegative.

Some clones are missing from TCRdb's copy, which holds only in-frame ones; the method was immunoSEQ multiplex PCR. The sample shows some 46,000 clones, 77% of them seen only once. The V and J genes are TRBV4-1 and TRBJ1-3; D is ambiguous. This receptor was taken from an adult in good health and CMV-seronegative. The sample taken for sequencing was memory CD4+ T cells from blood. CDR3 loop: CASSQEFGYTIYF. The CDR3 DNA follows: TGCGCCAGCAGCCAAGAATTCGGATACACCATATATTTT.